These 3 T cell receptor beta chains share one sample of origin, sequenced in a study of CD8 T cells in ankylosing spondylitis. TCRdb passed the 5' RACE reads through MiXCR, listing each CDR3 protein once. Seen here are 150,000 to 250,000 distinct CDR3 sequences, 9.5% to 15% observed once, and the top ten hold approximately 15%. Sequencing was done on a sample of blood, either unsorted or a sorted T cell fraction (not recorded which). These receptors originate from a male donor with ankylosing spondylitis or in good health (not recorded which).

Turning to this clonotype: A read error may explain this, as a much larger clone is one base away. The chain combines TRBV6-4 with TRBJ2-6; D is possibly TRBD1 or TRBD2 (5 bases each). The CDR3 is 15 amino acids. The germline V gene encodes CDR1 MRHNA and CDR2 SNTAGT. CDR3 protein: CASSDRGAGAIVLTF. CDR3 DNA sequence: TGTGCCAGCAGTGATAGAGGGGCCGGGGCCATCGTCCTGACTTTC.

Only a few counts were recorded for this clonotype. The CDR3 loop reads CASSVERVSYNEQFF. CDR3 coding DNA: TGTGCCAGCAGCGTGGAGCGGGTTTCCTACAATGAGCAGTTCTTC. The V call is TRBV9, the J call TRBJ2-1; possible D gene TRBD2, 6 bases. The CDR3 spans 15 residues. The germline V gene has CDR1 SGDLS and CDR2 YYNGEE. Between the trimmed V and J ends, which lost 2 bases and 1 base, there was a span of 10 bases.

The CDR3 nucleotides read TGCGCCAGCAGCCAAGACACTATTCCCTATGGCTACACCTTC. It is translated as CASSQDTIPYGYTF. The chain couples TRBV4-1 to TRBJ1-2; D is uncertain. The CDR3 runs 14 residues. Deletions cut 0 bases from V and 4 bases from J, with 9 bases between. CDR1 MGHRA and CDR2 YSYEKL come from the germline V gene.